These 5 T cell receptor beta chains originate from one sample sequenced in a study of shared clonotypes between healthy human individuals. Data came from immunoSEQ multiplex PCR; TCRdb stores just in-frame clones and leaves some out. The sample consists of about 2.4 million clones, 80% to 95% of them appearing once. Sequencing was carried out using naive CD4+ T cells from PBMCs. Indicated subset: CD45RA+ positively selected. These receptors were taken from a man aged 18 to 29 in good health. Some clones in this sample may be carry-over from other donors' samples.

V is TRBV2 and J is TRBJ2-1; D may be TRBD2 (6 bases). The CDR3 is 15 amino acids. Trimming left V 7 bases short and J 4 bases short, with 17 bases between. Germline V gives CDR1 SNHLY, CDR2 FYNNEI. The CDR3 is CASTLRDSDYNEQFF. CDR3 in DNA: TGTGCCAGCACCCTAAGGGACTCAGATTACAATGAGCAGTTCTTC.

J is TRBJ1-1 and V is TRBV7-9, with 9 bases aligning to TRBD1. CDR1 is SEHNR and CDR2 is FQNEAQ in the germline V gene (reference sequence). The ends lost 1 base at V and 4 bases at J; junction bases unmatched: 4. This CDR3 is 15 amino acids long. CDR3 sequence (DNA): TGTGCCAGCAGCTTAGGTGGGACAGGGCTCACTGAAGCTTTCTTT. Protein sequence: CASSLGGTGLTEAFF.

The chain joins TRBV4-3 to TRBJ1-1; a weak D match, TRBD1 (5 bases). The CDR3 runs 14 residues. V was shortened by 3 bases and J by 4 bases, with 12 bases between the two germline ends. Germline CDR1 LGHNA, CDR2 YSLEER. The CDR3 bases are TGCGCCAGCAGCCATGGCAGGGCTGGCACTGAAGCTTTCTTT. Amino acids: CASSHGRAGTEAFF.

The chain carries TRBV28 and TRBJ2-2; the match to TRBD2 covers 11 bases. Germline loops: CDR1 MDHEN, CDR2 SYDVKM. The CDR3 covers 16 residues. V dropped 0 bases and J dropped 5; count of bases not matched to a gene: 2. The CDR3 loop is CASSLWRLAGTGELFF. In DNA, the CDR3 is TGTGCCAGCAGTTTATGGAGACTAGCGGGAACCGGGGAGCTGTTTTTT.

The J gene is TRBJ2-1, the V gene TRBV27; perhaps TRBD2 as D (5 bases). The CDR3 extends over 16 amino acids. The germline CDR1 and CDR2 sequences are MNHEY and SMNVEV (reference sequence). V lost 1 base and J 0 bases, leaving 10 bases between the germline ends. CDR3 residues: CASSLWTGISYNEQFF. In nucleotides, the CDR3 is TGTGCCAGCAGTTTATGGACGGGGATCTCCTACAATGAGCAGTTCTTC.